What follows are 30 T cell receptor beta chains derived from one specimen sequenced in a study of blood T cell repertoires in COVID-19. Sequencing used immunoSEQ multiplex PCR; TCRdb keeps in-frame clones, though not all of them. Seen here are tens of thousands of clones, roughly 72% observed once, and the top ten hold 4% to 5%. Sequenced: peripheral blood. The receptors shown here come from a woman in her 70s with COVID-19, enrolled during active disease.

The CDR3 nucleotides are TGTGCCAGCAGCTATAGCAGGGAATATGGCTACACCTTC. This codes for CASSYSREYGYTF. V usage is TRBV5-4 and J usage is TRBJ1-2; D possibly corresponds to TRBD1 (5 bases). The CDR3 loop spans 13 amino acids. CDR1 SGHNT and CDR2 YYREEE come from the germline V gene (reference sequence). V was pared by 3 bases and J by 5 bases, with 11 bases between.

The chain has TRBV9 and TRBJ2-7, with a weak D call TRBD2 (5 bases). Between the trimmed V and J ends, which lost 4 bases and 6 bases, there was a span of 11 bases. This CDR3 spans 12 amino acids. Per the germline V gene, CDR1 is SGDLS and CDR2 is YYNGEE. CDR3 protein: CASSTVEGEQYF. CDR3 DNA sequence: TGTGCCAGCAGCACCGTCGAGGGCGAGCAGTACTTC.

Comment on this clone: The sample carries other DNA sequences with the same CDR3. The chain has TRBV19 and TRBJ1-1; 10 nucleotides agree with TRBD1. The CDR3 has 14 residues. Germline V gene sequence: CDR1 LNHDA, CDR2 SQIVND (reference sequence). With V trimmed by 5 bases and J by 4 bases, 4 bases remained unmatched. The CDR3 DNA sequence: TGTGCCAGTAGTGCGGACAGGGGGGGCACTGAAGCTTTCTTT. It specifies CASSADRGGTEAFF.

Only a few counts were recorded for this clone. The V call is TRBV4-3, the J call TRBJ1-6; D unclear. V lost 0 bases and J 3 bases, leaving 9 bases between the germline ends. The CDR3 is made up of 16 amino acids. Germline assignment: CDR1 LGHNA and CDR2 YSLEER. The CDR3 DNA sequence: TGCGCCAGCAGCCAAGAGGGTGGAGACTATAATTCACCCCTCCACTTT. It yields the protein CASSQEGGDYNSPLHF.

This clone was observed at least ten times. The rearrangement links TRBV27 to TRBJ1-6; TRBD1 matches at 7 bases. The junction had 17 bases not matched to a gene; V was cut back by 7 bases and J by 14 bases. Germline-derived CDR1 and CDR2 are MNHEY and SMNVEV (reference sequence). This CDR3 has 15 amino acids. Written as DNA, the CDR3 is TGTGCCAGCACCCTCGCGCAGGGGGGCAGGGGGACCCTCCACTTT. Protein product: CASTLAQGGRGTLHF.

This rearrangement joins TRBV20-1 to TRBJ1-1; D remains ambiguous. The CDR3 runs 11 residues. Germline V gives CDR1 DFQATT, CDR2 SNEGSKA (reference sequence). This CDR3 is CRVVLLTEAFF. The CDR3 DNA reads TGCAGGGTCGTTTTACTCACTGAAGCTTTCTTT.

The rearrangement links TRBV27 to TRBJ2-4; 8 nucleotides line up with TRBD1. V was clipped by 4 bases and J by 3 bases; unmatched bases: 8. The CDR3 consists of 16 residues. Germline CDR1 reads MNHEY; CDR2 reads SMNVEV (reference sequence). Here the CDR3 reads CASSSAGGNGKNIQYF. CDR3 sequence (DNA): TGTGCCAGCAGTTCGGCAGGGGGCAATGGCAAAAACATTCAGTACTTC.

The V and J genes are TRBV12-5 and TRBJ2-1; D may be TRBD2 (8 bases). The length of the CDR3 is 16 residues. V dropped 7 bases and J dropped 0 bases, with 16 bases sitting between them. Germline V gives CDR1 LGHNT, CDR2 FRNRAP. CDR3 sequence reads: CASAGSGDSSYNEQFF. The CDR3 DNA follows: TGTGCTAGTGCCGGTAGCGGGGACAGCTCCTACAATGAGCAGTTCTTC.

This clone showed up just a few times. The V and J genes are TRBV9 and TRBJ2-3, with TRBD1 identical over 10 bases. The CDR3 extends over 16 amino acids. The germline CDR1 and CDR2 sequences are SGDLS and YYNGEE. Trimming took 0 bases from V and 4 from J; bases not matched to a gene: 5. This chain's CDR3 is CASSVATGGTSDTQYF. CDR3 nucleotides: TGTGCCAGCAGCGTAGCGACAGGGGGCACATCAGATACGCAGTATTTT.

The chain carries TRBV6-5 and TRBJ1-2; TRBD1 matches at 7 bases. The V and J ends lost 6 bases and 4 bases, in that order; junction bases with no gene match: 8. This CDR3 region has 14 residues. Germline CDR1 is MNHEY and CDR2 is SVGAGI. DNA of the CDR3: TGTGCCAGCAGGATCTCGACAGGGACCTATGGCTACACCTTC. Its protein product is CASRISTGTYGYTF.

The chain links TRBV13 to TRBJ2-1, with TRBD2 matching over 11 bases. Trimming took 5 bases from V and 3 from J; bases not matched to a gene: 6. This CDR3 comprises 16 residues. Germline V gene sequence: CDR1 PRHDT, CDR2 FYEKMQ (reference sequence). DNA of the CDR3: TGTGCCAGCAGCAATGCCGGGACTAGCGGCTACAATGAGCAGTTCTTC. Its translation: CASSNAGTSGYNEQFF.

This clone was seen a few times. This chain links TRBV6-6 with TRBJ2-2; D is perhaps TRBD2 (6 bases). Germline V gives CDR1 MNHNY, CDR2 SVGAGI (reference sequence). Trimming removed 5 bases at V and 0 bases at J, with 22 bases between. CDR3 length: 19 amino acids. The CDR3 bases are TGTGCCAGCAGTCGTGTGGGACTCACAACCCTCGCGAACACCGGGGAGCTGTTTTTT. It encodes CASSRVGLTTLANTGELFF.

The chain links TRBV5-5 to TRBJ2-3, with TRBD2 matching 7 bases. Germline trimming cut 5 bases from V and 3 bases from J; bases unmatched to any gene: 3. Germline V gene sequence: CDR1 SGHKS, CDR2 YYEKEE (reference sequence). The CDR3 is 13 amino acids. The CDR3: CASRTLATDTQYF. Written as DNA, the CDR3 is TGTGCCAGCAGGACACTAGCGACAGATACGCAGTATTTT.

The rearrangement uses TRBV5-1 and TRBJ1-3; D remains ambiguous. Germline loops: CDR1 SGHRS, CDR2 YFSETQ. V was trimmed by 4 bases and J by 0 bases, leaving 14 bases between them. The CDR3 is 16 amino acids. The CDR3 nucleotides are TGCGCCAGCAGCCTGGGCCGAGTCCACTCTGGAAACACCATATATTTT. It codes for CASSLGRVHSGNTIYF.

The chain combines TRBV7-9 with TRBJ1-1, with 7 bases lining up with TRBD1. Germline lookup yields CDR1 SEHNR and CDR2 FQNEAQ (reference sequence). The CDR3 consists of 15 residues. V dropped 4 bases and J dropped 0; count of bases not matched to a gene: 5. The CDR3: CASSSWDSMNTEAFF. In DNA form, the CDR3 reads TGTGCCAGCAGCTCCTGGGACAGTATGAACACTGAAGCTTTCTTT.

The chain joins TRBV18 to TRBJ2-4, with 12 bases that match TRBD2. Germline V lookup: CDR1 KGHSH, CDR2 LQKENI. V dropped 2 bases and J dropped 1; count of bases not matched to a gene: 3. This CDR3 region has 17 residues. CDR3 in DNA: TGTGCCAGCTCACCATCGGGGACTAGCGGGGCCAAAAACATTCAGTACTTC. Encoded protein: CASSPSGTSGAKNIQYF.

CDR3: CASGLGSIRLGAHYGYTF. In nucleotides, the CDR3 is TGTGCTAGTGGTTTAGGCTCCATTCGGTTGGGGGCTCACTATGGCTACACCTTC. The chain carries TRBV12-5 and TRBJ1-2; possibly TRBD1 for D (6 bases). CDR3 size: 18 residues. Looked up from germline, CDR1 is LGHNT and CDR2 is FRNRAP. Trimming removed 3 bases from V and 3 bases from J, with 23 bases in between.

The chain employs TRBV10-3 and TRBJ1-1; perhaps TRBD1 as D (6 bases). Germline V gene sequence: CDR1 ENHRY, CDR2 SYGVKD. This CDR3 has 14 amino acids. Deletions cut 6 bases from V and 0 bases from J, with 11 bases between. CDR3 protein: CAIRGDTLNTEAFF. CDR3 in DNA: TGTGCCATCAGGGGGGACACATTGAACACTGAAGCTTTCTTT.

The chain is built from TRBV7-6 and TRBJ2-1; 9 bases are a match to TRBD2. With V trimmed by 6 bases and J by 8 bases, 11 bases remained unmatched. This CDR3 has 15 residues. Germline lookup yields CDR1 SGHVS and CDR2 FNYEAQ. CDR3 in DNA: TGTGCCAGCAGTCTAGGGGCTAGCGGGGTCTATGAGCAGTTCTTC. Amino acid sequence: CASSLGASGVYEQFF.

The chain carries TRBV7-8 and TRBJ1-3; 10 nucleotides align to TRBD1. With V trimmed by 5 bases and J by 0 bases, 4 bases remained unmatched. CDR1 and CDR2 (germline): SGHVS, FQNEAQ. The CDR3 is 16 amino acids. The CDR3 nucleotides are TGTGCCAGCAGCCCGGGACAGGGGAACTCTGGAAACACCATATATTTT. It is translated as CASSPGQGNSGNTIYF. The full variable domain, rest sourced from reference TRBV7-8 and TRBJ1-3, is GAGVSQSPRYKVAKRGQDVALRCDPISGHVSLFWYQQALGQGPEFLTYFQNEAQLDKSGLPSDRFFAERPEGSVSTLKIQRTQQEDSAVYLCASSPGQGNSGNTIYFGEGSWLTVV.

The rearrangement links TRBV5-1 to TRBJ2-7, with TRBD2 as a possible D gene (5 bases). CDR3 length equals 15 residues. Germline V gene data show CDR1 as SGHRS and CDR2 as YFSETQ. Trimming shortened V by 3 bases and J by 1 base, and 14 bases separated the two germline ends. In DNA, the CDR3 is TGCGCCAGCAGCTCGGGGTCGCTTGATTCCTACGAGCAGTACTTC. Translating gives CASSSGSLDSYEQYF.

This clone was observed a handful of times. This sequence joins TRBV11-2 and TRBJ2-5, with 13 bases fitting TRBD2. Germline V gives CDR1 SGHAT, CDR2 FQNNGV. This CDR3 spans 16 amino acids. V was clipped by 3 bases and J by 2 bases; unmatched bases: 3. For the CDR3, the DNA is TGTGCCAGCAGCTTGCAGGGACTAGCGGGACAAGAGACCCAGTACTTC. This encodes CASSLQGLAGQETQYF.

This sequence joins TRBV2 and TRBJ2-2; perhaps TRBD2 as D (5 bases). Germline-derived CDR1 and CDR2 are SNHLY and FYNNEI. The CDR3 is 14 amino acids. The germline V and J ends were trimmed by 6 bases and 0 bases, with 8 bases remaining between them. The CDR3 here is CASRPGANTGELFF. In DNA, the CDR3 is TGTGCCAGCAGACCCGGGGCGAACACCGGGGAGCTGTTTTTT. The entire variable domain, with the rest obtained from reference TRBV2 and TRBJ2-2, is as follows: EPEVTQTPSHQVTQMGQEVILRCVPISNHLYFYWYRQILGQKVEFLVSFYNNEISEKSEIFDDQFSVERPDGSNFTLKIRSTKLEDSAMYFCASRPGANTGELFFGEGSRLTVL.

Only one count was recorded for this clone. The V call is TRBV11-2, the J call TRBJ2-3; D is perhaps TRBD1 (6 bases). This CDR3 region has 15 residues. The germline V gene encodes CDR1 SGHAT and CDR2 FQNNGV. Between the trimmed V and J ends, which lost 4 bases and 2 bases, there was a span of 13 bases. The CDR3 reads CASSSRQVYTDTQYF. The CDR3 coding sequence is TGTGCCAGCAGCTCCCGACAGGTTTACACAGATACGCAGTATTTT.

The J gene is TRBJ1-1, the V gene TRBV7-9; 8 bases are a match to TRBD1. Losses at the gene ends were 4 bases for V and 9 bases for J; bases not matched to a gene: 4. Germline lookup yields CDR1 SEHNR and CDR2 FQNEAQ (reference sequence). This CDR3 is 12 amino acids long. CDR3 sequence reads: CASSSGQGQAFF. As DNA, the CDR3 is TGTGCCAGCAGCTCCGGACAGGGACAAGCTTTCTTT.

Written as DNA, the CDR3 is TGTGCCAGCAGCTTAGAAGGGACCAACGGAGGGTTGCCCCAGCATTTT. Translating gives CASSLEGTNGGLPQHF. The rearrangement uses TRBV7-6 and TRBJ1-5; perhaps TRBD1 as D (5 bases). The CDR3 spans 16 residues. Trimming took 1 base from V and 9 from J, leaving 19 bases between them. Germline CDR1 is SGHVS and CDR2 is FNYEAQ.

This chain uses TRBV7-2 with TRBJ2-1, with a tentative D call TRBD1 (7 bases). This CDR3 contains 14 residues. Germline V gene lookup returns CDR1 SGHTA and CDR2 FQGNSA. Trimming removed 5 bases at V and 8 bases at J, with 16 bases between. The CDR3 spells CASSPLGGGDEQFF. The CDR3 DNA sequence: TGTGCCAGCAGCCCCCTCGGAGGGGGCGATGAGCAGTTCTTC.

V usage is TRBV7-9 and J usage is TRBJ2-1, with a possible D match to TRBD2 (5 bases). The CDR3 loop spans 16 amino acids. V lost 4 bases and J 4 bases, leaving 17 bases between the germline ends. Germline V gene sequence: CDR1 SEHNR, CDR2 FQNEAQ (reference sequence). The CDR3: CASSSPLVWLYNEQFF. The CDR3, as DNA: TGTGCCAGCAGCTCCCCACTAGTGTGGTTATACAATGAGCAGTTCTTC.

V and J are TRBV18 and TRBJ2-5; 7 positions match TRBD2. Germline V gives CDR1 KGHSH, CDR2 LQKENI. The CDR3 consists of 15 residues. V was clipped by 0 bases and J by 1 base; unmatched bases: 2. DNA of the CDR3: TGTGCCAGCTCACCACCGGGGGGGTTCCAAGAGACCCAGTACTTC. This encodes CASSPPGGFQETQYF.

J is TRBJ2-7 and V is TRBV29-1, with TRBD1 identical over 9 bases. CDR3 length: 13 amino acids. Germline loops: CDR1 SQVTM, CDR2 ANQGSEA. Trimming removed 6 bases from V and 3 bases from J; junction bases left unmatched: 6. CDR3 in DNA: TGCAGCGTATATGGACAGGGGAACTACGAGCAGTACTTC. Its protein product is CSVYGQGNYEQYF.